The TCR beta chain under discussion was sequenced for a study of cytomegalovirus exposure and HLA in healthy donors. Donors showed nominal health when sampled, although they likely had unrecorded immune exposures. With 1 base removed from V and 5 bases from J, the gap between germline ends came to 6 bases. The germline V gene encodes CDR1 MNHEY and CDR2 SVGAGI. There are 13 residues in the CDR3. Study results and limitations: Earlier results showed most TCR beta V segments being productive about 87% or about 30% of the time. Diagnosis of cytomegalovirus status made by the classifier reportedly showed high specificity and sensitivity.

The PCR contained 60 Vbeta and 13 Jbeta primers. The repertoire was sequenced with immunoSEQ multiplex PCR; TCRdb's copy has only in-frame clones and lacks some. The sample consists of more than 90,000 clones, about three quarters of them appearing once. This clone turned up a few times. Antigen unknown. Material: PBMCs. The sequence was obtained from a human donor in good health. The chain is built from TRBV6-5 and TRBJ1-5; possible D gene TRBD1, 5 bases. CDR3 region: CASSYFRDQPQHF. For the CDR3, the DNA is TGTGCCAGCAGTTACTTCAGGGATCAGCCCCAGCATTTT.